Listed here are 20 T cell receptor beta chains from one sample, sequenced in a study of cytomegalovirus exposure and HLA in healthy donors. PCR used 60 Vbeta primers and 13 Jbeta primers. Measured with immunoSEQ multiplex PCR; TCRdb has only the in-frame clones, and not every one. The table shows approximately 110,000 clones, with less than 75% occurring only once. Material: PBMCs. The receptors derive from a man between 35 and 55 years old in good health and CMV-seropositive.

This clone came up a few times. The rearrangement joins TRBV6-1 to TRBJ2-5; 12 bases fit TRBD2. This CDR3 region has 16 residues. Per the germline V gene, CDR1 is MNHNS and CDR2 is SASEGT. J lost 2 bases, V lost 4 bases, and 5 bases had no gene match. This CDR3 is CASSVGTSGPQETQYF. DNA of the CDR3: TGTGCCAGCAGTGTTGGGACTAGCGGGCCGCAAGAGACCCAGTACTTC.

The rearrangement links TRBV4-3 to TRBJ1-4; D might be TRBD1 (5 bases). Trimming cost V 4 bases and J 0 bases, with 12 bases left between them. The CDR3 totals 16 residues. CDR1 and CDR2 (germline): LGHNA, YSLEER. The CDR3 DNA follows: TGCGCCAGCAGCCCCGGGACTCCTCCAACTAATGAAAAACTGTTTTTT. Amino acid sequence: CASSPGTPPTNEKLFF.

This rearrangement joins TRBV6-6 to TRBJ2-3, with a possible D match to TRBD1 (6 bases). V was pared by 5 bases and J by 2 bases, with 11 bases between. This CDR3 is 14 amino acids long. Germline V gene data show CDR1 as MNHNY and CDR2 as SVGAGI (reference sequence). The CDR3 bases are TGTGCCAGCAGTACCGGACAGTTCACAGATACGCAGTATTTT. Translating gives CASSTGQFTDTQYF.

The V and J genes are TRBV9 and TRBJ2-1; 11 bases map to TRBD2. V shed 2 bases and J 9 bases; nucleotides not matched to a gene: 4. The germline CDR1 and CDR2 sequences are SGDLS and YYNGEE. The CDR3 consists of 14 residues. CDR3 protein: CASSVTSGSGEQFF. Written as DNA, the CDR3 is TGTGCCAGCAGCGTTACTAGCGGGAGCGGTGAGCAGTTCTTC.

This clone was counted only a few times. This chain joins TRBV10-3 and TRBJ1-1; D call uncertain. This CDR3 contains 13 residues. V dropped 4 bases and J dropped 2 bases, with 8 bases sitting between them. The germline V gene encodes CDR1 ENHRY and CDR2 SYGVKD. CDR3 sequence (DNA): TGTGCCATCAGTGTAACAGCAAACACTGAAGCTTTCTTT. It yields the protein CAISVTANTEAFF.

This clone was picked up a small number of times. The rearrangement joins TRBV25-1 to TRBJ1-1, with D maybe TRBD1 (5 bases). Trimming left V 3 bases short and J 8 bases short, with 13 bases between. Germline V gene data show CDR1 as MGHDK and CDR2 as SYGVNS. The CDR3 is 13 amino acids. CDR3 nucleotide sequence: TGTGCCAGCAGTGAGGATAGTGGGGCCGAAGCTTTCTTT. This encodes CASSEDSGAEAFF.

This clone was detected a few times. This chain connects TRBV6-5 to TRBJ1-1, with D unclear. Trimming cost V 2 bases and J 1 base, with 8 bases left between them. Germline CDR1 reads MNHEY; CDR2 reads SVGAGI. The CDR3 length is 14 residues. The CDR3 nucleotides are TGTGCCAGCAGTTACGGCAGATGGAACACTGAAGCTTTCTTT. The encoded protein is CASSYGRWNTEAFF.

The rearrangement links TRBV29-1 to TRBJ1-2; 12 bases agree with TRBD1. The V segment lost 6 bases and the J segment 7 bases; nucleotides outside the gene matches: 12. Germline CDR1 SQVTM, CDR2 ANQGSEA. The length of the CDR3 is 15 residues. The CDR3, as DNA: TGCAGCGTCCCCGGGACAGGGGGCGCGTTTCGTGGCTACACCTTC. This gives the protein CSVPGTGGAFRGYTF.

V gene TRBV7-3 combines with J gene TRBJ2-1; 12 bases match TRBD2. V gave up 0 bases and J gave up 8 bases; unmatched junction bases: 11. The CDR3 has 18 amino acids. CDR1 is SGHTA, CDR2 FQGTGA, per germline. Written as DNA, the CDR3 is TGTGCCAGCAGCTTAACGCCCCCTCTAGCGGGAGGGCAATATGAGCAGTTCTTC. Its translation is CASSLTPPLAGGQYEQFF. Filled out from reference TRBV7-3 and TRBJ2-1, the complete variable domain reads GAGVSQTPSNKVTEKGKYVELRCDPISGHTALYWYRQSLGQGPEFLIYFQGTGAADDSGLPNDRFFAVRPEGSVSTLKIQRTERGDSAVYLCASSLTPPLAGGQYEQFFGPGTRLTVL.

This clone was seen more than once but under ten times. The rearrangement links TRBV23-1 to TRBJ1-6; D unresolved. TRBV23-1 has ORF status, its function being uncertain. Trimming took off 9 bases at V and 7 bases at J, with 16 bases between the two ends. The CDR3 is 14 residues long. CDR3 protein: CASVPAMRNSPLHF. DNA of the CDR3: TGCGCCAGTGTCCCAGCCATGAGGAATTCACCCCTCCACTTT.

This clone was detected a few times. The J gene is TRBJ1-5, the V gene TRBV6-1; the D gene is possibly TRBD1 (5 bases). Trimming removed 3 bases at V and 1 base at J, with 7 bases between. CDR1 is MNHNS and CDR2 is SASEGT in the germline V gene. The CDR3 totals 14 residues. CDR3 in amino acids: CASSDRASNQPQHF. As DNA, the CDR3 is TGTGCCAGCAGTGACAGGGCCAGCAATCAGCCCCAGCATTTT.

The rearrangement links TRBV5-4 to TRBJ1-1, with D possibly TRBD1 on 5 matching bases. CDR1 and CDR2 from the germline V gene are SGHNT and YYREEE (reference sequence). V lost 3 bases and J lost 0, with 12 bases in between. The CDR3 is made up of 15 amino acids. CDR3 bases: TGTGCCAGCAGCTCCTTACAGGATTTGAACACTGAAGCTTTCTTT. It yields the protein CASSSLQDLNTEAFF. Variable domain in full (rest from reference TRBV5-4 and TRBJ1-1): ETGVTQSPTHLIKTRGQQVTLRCSSQSGHNTVSWYQQALGQGPQFIFQYYREEENGRGNFPPRFSGLQFPNYSSELNVNALELDDSALYLCASSSLQDLNTEAFFGQGTRLTVV.

The V gene is TRBV4-1, the J gene TRBJ1-1, with 10 bases lining up with TRBD1. V trimming: 4 bases; J trimming: 3 bases; junction bases outside the gene matches: 11. Germline values: CDR1 MGHRA, CDR2 YSYEKL. CDR3 size: 17 residues. CDR3 region: CASSLTGGPRWDTEAFF. The CDR3 coding sequence is TGCGCCAGCAGCCTGACAGGGGGCCCGAGGTGGGACACTGAAGCTTTCTTT.

The J gene is TRBJ2-1, the V gene TRBV30; 13 nucleotides align to TRBD2. Germline assignment: CDR1 GTSNPN and CDR2 SVGIG (reference sequence). This CDR3 has 14 residues. V lost 3 bases to trimming and J lost 7 bases; unmatched junction nucleotides: 3. The CDR3 coding sequence is TGTGCCTGGAGACTAGCGGGAGGGCCTAATGAGCAGTTCTTC. It specifies CAWRLAGGPNEQFF.

V and J are TRBV6-5 and TRBJ2-2; D remains ambiguous. In germline, CDR1 is MNHEY, CDR2 SVGAGI. The CDR3 extends over 12 amino acids. The V and J ends lost 7 bases and 6 bases respectively, with 9 bases between them. The CDR3 spells CASKNSAGELFF. The CDR3, as DNA: TGTGCCAGCAAGAACTCGGCCGGGGAGCTGTTTTTT.

This chain joins TRBV11-1 and TRBJ1-2, with D perhaps TRBD1 (5 bases). Per germline, CDR1 SGHAT and CDR2 FQDESV (reference sequence). CDR3 length: 14 amino acids. Trimming shortened V by 7 bases and J by 7 bases, and 19 bases separated the two germline ends. The CDR3 region is CASTLDSPSSGYTF. CDR3 DNA: TGTGCCAGCACCCTCGACAGTCCGTCGAGTGGCTACACCTTC.

The V call is TRBV5-4, the J call TRBJ2-5; D not resolved. The ends were cut back, 3 bases at V and 5 bases at J, with 8 bases in the middle. The CDR3 has 12 amino acids. Germline V gene sequence: CDR1 SGHNT, CDR2 YYREEE (reference sequence). CDR3 nucleotides: TGTGCCAGCAGCTCCGACTGGGAGACCCAGTACTTC. It is translated as CASSSDWETQYF.

The chain recombines TRBV2 with TRBJ2-5, with 13 bases lining up with TRBD2. V shed 1 base and J 2 bases; nucleotides not matched to a gene: 4. Germline CDR1 is SNHLY and CDR2 is FYNNEI. The CDR3 consists of 17 residues. The CDR3 reads CASSEVTSGRGQETQYF. The DNA for the CDR3 is TGTGCCAGCAGTGAAGTTACTAGCGGGAGGGGGCAAGAGACCCAGTACTTC.

This chain connects TRBV5-4 to TRBJ1-1, with no clear D. In germline, CDR1 is SGHNT, CDR2 YYREEE (reference sequence). The CDR3 length is 15 residues. V lost 1 base and J lost 1, with 11 bases in between. In nucleotides, the CDR3 is TGTGCCAGCAGCTTGCCCCAATCCCCGAACACTGAAGCTTTCTTT. The encoded protein is CASSLPQSPNTEAFF.

This chain joins TRBV6-5 and TRBJ1-1; D unresolved. The CDR3 contains 14 residues. CDR1 and CDR2 (germline): MNHEY, SVGAGI. Trimming removed 0 bases from V and 4 bases from J, with 9 bases in between. The CDR3 sequence: CASSYSGIGTEAFF. The CDR3 DNA reads as TGTGCCAGCAGTTACTCCGGGATCGGCACTGAAGCTTTCTTT.